This TCR beta chain was obtained from a study of blood T cell repertoires in COVID-19. Background on the study: Collection of acute and convalescent COVID-19 samples took place in the United States, Italy and Spain. The cDNA or gDNA used as material had been derived from T cells, B-cell-depleted T cells, or PBMCs.

From germline, CDR1 is SGHTA and CDR2 FQGNSA. This CDR3 has 13 amino acids. The V end was cut by 1 base, the J end by 6 bases, with 10 bases between. Original analysis: Amplification from reference gene primers served as the basis for estimated nucleated cell counts. Clones were sequenced by immunoSEQ multiplex PCR, and TCRdb holds only the in-frame ones, with some missing. That table gives V, J and clone size, and the DNA gave D and trimming. The sample has around 41,000 clones; around 90% are singletons. The specimen was peripheral blood. V and J are TRBV7-2 and TRBJ2-7; tentative D call: TRBD1 (6 bases). The clonotype originates from a woman aged 25 to 39 in a cohort sampled during active COVID-19. This CDR3 is CASSLDRAGEQYF. The CDR3 bases are TGTGCCAGCAGCTTAGACAGGGCCGGCGAGCAGTACTTC.